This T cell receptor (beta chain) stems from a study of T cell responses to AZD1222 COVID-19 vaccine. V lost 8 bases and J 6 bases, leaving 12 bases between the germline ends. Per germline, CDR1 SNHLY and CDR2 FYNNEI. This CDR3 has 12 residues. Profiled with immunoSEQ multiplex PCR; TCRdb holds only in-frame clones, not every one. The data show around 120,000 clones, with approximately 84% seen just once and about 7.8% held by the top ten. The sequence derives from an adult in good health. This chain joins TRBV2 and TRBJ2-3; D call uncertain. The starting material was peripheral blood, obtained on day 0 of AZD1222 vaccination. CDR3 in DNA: TGTGCCAGCTCGTACCCCACGGATACGCAGTATTTT. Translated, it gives CASSYPTDTQYF.